This T cell receptor (beta chain) was captured by sequencing in a study of T cells in localized non-small cell lung cancer. Findings and caveats of the study: Appearances in adjacent lung were noted for a median 57 of the top 100 tumor clones. Uninvolved adjacent lung had the highest recorded T cell clonality, with tumor below it. One tumor region alone was sequenced, and heterogeneity therefore remains possible.

Using immunoSEQ multiplex PCR, the repertoire was profiled, and TCRdb retains in-frame clones only, with some absent. This sample has roughly 35,000 clones, with roughly 90% found just once. Remarks on this clone: Its antigen is as yet unknown.

The CDR3 covers 13 residues. In germline, CDR1 is LGHNA, CDR2 YSLEER. The V end lost 0 bases, the J end lost 8 bases, and 7 bases lay between the germline ends. The sequenced sample was peripheral blood, obtained before any cancer treatment. This sequence joins TRBV4-3 and TRBJ1-4; the D is unclear. The clonotype originates from a woman aged 35-70 years with stage I lung adenocarcinoma. CDR3 residues: CASSQDRREKLFF. The CDR3 DNA reads as TGCGCCAGCAGCCAAGATAGGAGGGAAAAACTGTTTTTT.